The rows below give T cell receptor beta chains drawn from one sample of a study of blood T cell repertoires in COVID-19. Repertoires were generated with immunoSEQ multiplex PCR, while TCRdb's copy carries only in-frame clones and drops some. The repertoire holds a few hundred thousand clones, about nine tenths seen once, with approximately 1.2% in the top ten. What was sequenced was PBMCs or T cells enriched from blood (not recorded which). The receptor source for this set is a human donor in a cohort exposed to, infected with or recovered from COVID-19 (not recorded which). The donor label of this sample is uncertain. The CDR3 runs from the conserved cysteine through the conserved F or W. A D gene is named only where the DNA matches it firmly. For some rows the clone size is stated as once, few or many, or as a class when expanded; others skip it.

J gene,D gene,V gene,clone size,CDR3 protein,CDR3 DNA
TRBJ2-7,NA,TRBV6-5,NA,CASSYSIGPYEQYF,TGTGCCAGCAGTTACTCGATTGGCCCCTACGAGCAGTACTTC
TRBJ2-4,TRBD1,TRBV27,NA,CASSPTGGSGNIQYF,TGTGCCAGCAGTCCGACAGGGGGTTCGGGGAACATTCAGTACTTC
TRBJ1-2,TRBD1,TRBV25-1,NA,CASSEPDRGGYTF,TGTGCCAGCAGTGAACCGGACAGGGGTGGCTACACCTTC
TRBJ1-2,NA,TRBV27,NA,CASSPTATDRYGYTF,TGTGCCAGCAGTCCGACGGCGACAGACCGATATGGCTACACCTTC
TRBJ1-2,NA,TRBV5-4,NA,CASSLAPENYGYTF,TGTGCCAGCAGCTTGGCCCCTGAGAACTATGGCTACACCTTC
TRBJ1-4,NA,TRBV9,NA,CASSAPRGDLTSTNEKLFF,TGTGCCAGCAGCGCGCCCAGAGGGGACTTAACCTCAACTAATGAAAAACTGTTTTTT
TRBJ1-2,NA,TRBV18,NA,CASSPSEGTYGYTF,TGTGCCAGCTCACCATCGGAGGGGACTTATGGCTACACCTTC
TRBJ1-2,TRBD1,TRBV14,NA,CASSQQGAGGYTF,TGTGCCAGCAGCCAGCAGGGGGCTGGTGGCTACACCTTC
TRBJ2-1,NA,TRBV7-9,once,CASSFRGSYNEQFF,TGTGCCAGCAGCTTTAGAGGCAGCTACAATGAGCAGTTCTTC
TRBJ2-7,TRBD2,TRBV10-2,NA,CASSELAGVTYEQYF,TGCGCCAGCAGTGAGCTAGCGGGGGTTACCTACGAGCAGTACTTC
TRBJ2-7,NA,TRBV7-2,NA,CASGGALKNYEQYF,TGTGCCAGCGGAGGGGCGTTAAAAAACTACGAGCAGTACTTC
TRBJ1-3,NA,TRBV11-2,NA,CASSSRLGNTIYF,TGTGCCAGCAGCTCGCGACTTGGAAACACCATATATTTT
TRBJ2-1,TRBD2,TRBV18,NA,CASSLAGSSYNEQFF,TGTGCCAGCTCCTTAGCGGGGAGCTCCTACAATGAGCAGTTCTTC
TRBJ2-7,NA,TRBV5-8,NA,CASRLFRGDYLGQYF,TGTGCCAGCAGGCTTTTCCGAGGAGATTATTTAGGGCAGTACTTC
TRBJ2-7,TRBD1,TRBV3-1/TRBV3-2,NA,CASSSRPGQDLPYEQYF,TGTGCCAGCAGCTCCAGACCCGGACAGGACCTGCCTTACGAGCAGTACTTC